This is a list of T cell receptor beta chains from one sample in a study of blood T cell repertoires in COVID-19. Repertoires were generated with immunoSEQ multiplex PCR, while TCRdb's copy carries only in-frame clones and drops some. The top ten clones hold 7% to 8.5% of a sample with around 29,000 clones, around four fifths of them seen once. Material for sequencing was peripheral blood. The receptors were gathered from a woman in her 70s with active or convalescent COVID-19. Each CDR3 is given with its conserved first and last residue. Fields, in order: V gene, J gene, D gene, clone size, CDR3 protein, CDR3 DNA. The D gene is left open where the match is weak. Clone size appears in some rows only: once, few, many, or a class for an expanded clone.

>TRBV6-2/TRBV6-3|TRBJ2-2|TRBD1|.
CASSTGGRELFF
TGTGCCAGCAGTACAGGGGGCAGGGAGCTGTTTTTT
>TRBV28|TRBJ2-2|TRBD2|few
CASSLLAGRSSGELFF
TGTGCCAGCAGTCTCCTAGCGGGGAGGAGTAGCGGGGAGCTGTTTTTT
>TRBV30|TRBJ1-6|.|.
CAWRGGTSYNSPLHF
TGTGCCTGGAGGGGGGGTACCTCCTATAATTCACCCCTCCACTTT
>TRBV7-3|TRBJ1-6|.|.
CASSFRPGRNSPLHF
TGTGCCAGCAGCTTCCGACCCGGCAGGAATTCACCCCTCCACTTT
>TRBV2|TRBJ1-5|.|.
CASSETSGNQPQHF
TGTGCCAGCAGTGAAACGTCAGGGAATCAGCCCCAGCATTTT
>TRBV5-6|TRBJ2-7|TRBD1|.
CASRRWDRAYEQYF
TGTGCCAGCAGACGGTGGGACAGGGCATACGAGCAGTACTTC
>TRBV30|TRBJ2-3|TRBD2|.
CAWSVGTSAATDTQYF
TGTGCCTGGAGTGTAGGGACTAGCGCGGCCACAGATACGCAGTATTTT
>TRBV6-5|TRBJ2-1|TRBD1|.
CASRTGEYNEQFF
TGTGCCAGCAGGACAGGGGAGTACAATGAGCAGTTCTTC
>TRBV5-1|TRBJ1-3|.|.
CASSSGVSGNTIYF
TGCGCCAGCAGCTCAGGGGTTTCTGGAAACACCATATATTTT
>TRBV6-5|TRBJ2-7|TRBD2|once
CAGTSGTRYEQYF
TGTGCCGGGACTAGCGGGACTAGGTACGAGCAGTACTTC
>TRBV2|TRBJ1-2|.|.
CASSEASWDMDGYTF
TGTGCCAGCAGTGAAGCGAGTTGGGACATGGACGGCTACACCTTC
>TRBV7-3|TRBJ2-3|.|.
CASSPTDRSTSTDTQYF
TGTGCCAGCAGCCCGACAGACAGGTCCACTAGCACAGATACGCAGTATTTT
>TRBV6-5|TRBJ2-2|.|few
CASSYRRLPDTGELFF
TGTGCCAGCAGTTATCGGCGGCTCCCGGACACCGGGGAGCTGTTTTTT
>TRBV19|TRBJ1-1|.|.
CASSMGRGGLNTEAFF
TGTGCCAGTAGTATGGGCCGGGGGGGACTGAACACTGAAGCTTTCTTT
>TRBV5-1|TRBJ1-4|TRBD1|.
CASSFRGIQEKLFF
TGCGCCAGCAGCTTCAGGGGGATACAGGAAAAACTGTTTTTT
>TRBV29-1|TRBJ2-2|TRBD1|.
CSAMDRSTGELFF
TGCAGCGCGATGGACAGGTCCACCGGGGAGCTGTTTTTT
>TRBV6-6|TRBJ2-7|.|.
CASRLRGEVHEQYF
TGTGCCAGCAGACTCCGGGGAGAGGTCCACGAGCAGTACTTC
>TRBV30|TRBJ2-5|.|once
CAWRPEWRAQETQYF
TGTGCCTGGAGGCCCGAGTGGCGGGCCCAAGAGACCCAGTACTTC
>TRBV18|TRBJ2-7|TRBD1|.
CASSLGQAIYEQYF
TGTGCCAGCTCGCTGGGACAGGCGATTTACGAGCAGTACTTC
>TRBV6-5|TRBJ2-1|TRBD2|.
CASRPPGTTYNEQFF
TGTGCCAGCAGGCCCCCCGGGACTACATACAATGAGCAGTTCTTC
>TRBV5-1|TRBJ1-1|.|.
CASKGRDIAEAFF
TGCGCCAGCAAGGGGCGGGATATCGCTGAAGCTTTCTTT
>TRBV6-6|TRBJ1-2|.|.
CASSPPPDGYTF
TGTGCCAGCAGTCCTCCCCCGGATGGCTACACCTTC
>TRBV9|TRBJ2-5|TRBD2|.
CASSGGGGTGRTQYF
TGTGCCAGCAGCGGCGGCGGGGGGACCGGAAGGACCCAGTACTTC
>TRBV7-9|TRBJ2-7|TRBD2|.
CASSPPGLHSYEQYF
TGTGCCAGCAGCCCACCGGGACTACACTCCTACGAGCAGTACTTC
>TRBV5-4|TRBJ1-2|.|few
CASSLEGGGRDYGYTF
TGTGCCAGCAGTCTGGAAGGCGGTGGTCGCGACTATGGCTACACCTTC
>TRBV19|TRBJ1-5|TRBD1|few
CASSPDRGSQPQHF
TGTGCCAGTAGTCCGGACAGGGGGTCTCAGCCCCAGCATTTT
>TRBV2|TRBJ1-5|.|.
CASSERENQPQHF
TGTGCCAGCAGTGAAAGGGAGAATCAGCCCCAGCATTTT
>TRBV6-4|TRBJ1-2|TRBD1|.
CASSRTGIDGYTF
TGTGCCAGCAGTCGGACAGGAATAGATGGCTACACCTTC
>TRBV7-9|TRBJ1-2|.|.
CASSLGRWGREYGYTF
TGTGCCAGCAGCTTAGGGAGGTGGGGGCGAGAATATGGCTACACCTTC
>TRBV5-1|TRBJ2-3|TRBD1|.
CASSLDGTGVDTQYF
TGCGCCAGCAGCTTGGATGGGACAGGGGTGGATACGCAGTATTTT
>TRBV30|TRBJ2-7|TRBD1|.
CAWRRDRGPFTYEQYF
TGTGCCTGGAGACGGGACAGGGGGCCCTTCACCTACGAGCAGTACTTC
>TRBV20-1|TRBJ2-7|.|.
CSATVLDEQYF
TGCAGTGCTACGGTTTTGGACGAGCAGTACTTC
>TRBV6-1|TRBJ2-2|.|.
CASSGRGPLNTGELFF
TGTGCCAGCAGTGGCCGAGGGCCGTTAAACACCGGGGAGCTGTTTTTT
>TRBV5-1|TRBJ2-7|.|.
CASSLASYEQYF
TGCGCCAGCAGCTTGGCCTCGTACGAGCAGTACTTC
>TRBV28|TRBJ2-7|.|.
CASGGLQAYEQYF
TGTGCCAGCGGAGGACTACAAGCCTACGAGCAGTACTTC
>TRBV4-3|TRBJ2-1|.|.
CASSQGSRSREQFF
TGCGCCAGCAGCCAAGGCTCTCGCAGTCGTGAGCAGTTCTTC
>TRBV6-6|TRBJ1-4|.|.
CASRLPQGEKLFF
TGTGCCAGCAGACTACCGCAGGGCGAAAAACTGTTTTTT
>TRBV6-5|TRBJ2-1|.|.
CASSYGAGPGNEQFF
TGTGCCAGCAGTTACGGGGCAGGGCCGGGCAATGAGCAGTTCTTC
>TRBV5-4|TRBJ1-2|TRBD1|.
CASRPGQVDGYTF
TGTGCCAGCAGGCCGGGACAGGTGGATGGCTACACCTTC
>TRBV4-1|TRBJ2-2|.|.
CASSPPRPNTGELFF
TGCGCCAGCAGCCCCCCGCGGCCTAACACCGGGGAGCTGTTTTTT
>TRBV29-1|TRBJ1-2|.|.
CSVDRGPGQDYGYTF
TGCAGCGTTGATAGGGGTCCCGGGCAGGACTATGGCTACACCTTC
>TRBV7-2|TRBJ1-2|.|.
CASSSGGMRYTF
TGTGCCAGCAGCTCCGGAGGGATGCGCTACACCTTC
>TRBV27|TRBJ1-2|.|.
CASRQGHPNYGYTF
TGTGCCAGCAGGCAGGGACATCCTAACTATGGCTACACCTTC
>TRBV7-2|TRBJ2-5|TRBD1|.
CASGQGDIETQYF
TGTGCCAGCGGGCAGGGGGATATAGAGACCCAGTACTTC
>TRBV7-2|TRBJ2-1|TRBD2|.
CASSVLAGARGEQFF
TGTGCCAGCAGCGTTCTAGCGGGAGCTCGGGGTGAGCAGTTCTTC
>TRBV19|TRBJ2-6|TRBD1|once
CASSRGTGGSGANVLTF
TGTGCCAGTAGTAGGGGGACAGGCGGCTCTGGGGCCAACGTCCTGACTTTC
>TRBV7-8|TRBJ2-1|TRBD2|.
CASSSTTSGINEQFF
TGTGCCAGCAGCTCGACGACTAGCGGGATCAATGAGCAGTTCTTC
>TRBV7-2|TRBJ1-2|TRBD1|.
CASSPGQGRNYGYTF
TGTGCCAGCAGCCCCGGACAGGGACGCAACTATGGCTACACCTTC
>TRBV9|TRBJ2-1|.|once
CASSVDVGAAYNEQFF
TGTGCCAGCAGCGTAGATGTGGGAGCGGCCTACAATGAGCAGTTCTTC